This T cell receptor (beta chain) emerged from a study of T cell responses to AZD1222 COVID-19 vaccine. About the research overall: Doses given second, at about 4 or about 12 weeks, were pooled.

Study-wide results and limits: Spike-wide coverage was observed for vaccine-associated CD4 TCRs, with dominant responses at 160-218 and 743-854. Donors were mostly white British, more females; clonal diversity possibly underestimated. Nearly half of spike-specific TCRs reportedly target variant regions that are unmutated in the B.1.351 and B.1.1.7 variants.

Assay used: immunoSEQ multiplex PCR; TCRdb lists only in-frame clones, some missing. The data hold 95,000 or so clones, with roughly 84% observed a single time. The CDR3 is made up of 16 amino acids. Germline CDR1 GTSNPN, CDR2 SVGIG (reference sequence). J gave up 2 bases and V 8 bases, and 16 bases lay outside the gene matches. Notes on this clone: Antigen unknown.

This sequence joins TRBV30 and TRBJ1-2; the match to TRBD1 covers 8 bases. The sequenced sample was peripheral blood, obtained on day 0 of AZD1222 vaccination. The receptor was derived from an adult in good health. CDR3 nucleotides: TGTGCCGGGGCTTGGACAGGGTCGGGGATAAACTATGGCTACACCTTC. The encoded protein is CAGAWTGSGINYGYTF.